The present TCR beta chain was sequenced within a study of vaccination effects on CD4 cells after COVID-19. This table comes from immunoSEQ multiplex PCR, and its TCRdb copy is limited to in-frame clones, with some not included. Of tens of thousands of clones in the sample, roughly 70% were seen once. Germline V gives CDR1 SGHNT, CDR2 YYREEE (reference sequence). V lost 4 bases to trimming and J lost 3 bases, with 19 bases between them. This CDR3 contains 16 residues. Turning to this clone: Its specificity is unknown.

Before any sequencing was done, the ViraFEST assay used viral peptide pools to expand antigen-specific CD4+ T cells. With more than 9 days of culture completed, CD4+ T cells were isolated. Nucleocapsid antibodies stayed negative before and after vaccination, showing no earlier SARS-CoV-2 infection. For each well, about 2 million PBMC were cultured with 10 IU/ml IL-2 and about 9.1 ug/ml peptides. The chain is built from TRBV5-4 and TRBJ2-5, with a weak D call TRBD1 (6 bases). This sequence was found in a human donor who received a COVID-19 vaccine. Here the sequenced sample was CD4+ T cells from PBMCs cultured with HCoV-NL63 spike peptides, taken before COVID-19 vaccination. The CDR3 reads CASSPSPGHPEETQYF. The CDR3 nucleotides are TGTGCCAGCAGCCCGTCCCCGGGACATCCAGAAGAGACCCAGTACTTC. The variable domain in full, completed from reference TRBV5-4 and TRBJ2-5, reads ETGVTQSPTHLIKTRGQQVTLRCSSQSGHNTVSWYQQALGQGPQFIFQYYREEENGRGNFPPRFSGLQFPNYSSELNVNALELDDSALYLCASSPSPGHPEETQYFGPGTRLLVL.